A selection of T cell receptor beta chains follows, all from one sample in a study of Graves' ophthalmopathy and Graves' hyperthyroidism. In TCRdb, the multiplex PCR reads were re-called with MiXCR into one record per CDR3 protein. In the table there are around 40,000 distinct CDR3 sequences, 52% of which are singletons. Sequenced: peripheral blood. These receptors all stem from an adult man with Graves' ophthalmopathy. CDR3s include the opening cysteine and the closing phenylalanine or tryptophan. A D gene is named only where the DNA matches it firmly. Size is stated for part of the rows, as once, few or many counts, or as a class when the clone is expanded.

TGTGCCAGTAGTATAGTCGGTAGCGCAGATACGCAGTATTTT CASSIVGSADTQYF TRBJ2-3 large - TRBV19
TGTGCCAGCAGCGATACAACCGGGGGGACAGGGGGCTTAGGGCAGTTCTTC CASSDTTGGTGGLGQFF TRBJ2-1 - TRBD1 TRBV7-9
TGTGCCAGCCGGGACGGAACTAACTATGGCTACACCTTC CASRDGTNYGYTF TRBJ1-2 medium-sized - TRBV2
TGTGCCAGCAGCGGGGGACAGTCTGAGCAGTTCTTC CASSGGQSEQFF TRBJ2-1 - TRBD1 TRBV9
TGTGCCAGCACCATCTCCGGGGGTCGCGGCTACACCTTC CASTISGGRGYTF TRBJ1-2 many - TRBV11-2
TGTGCCAGCTCACCACCGAGTTTAGGCACAGTTCGTACTAATGAAAAACTGTTTTTT CASSPPSLGTVRTNEKLFF TRBJ1-4 - - TRBV18
TGTGCCAGCAGCCGCTACGGGGGAGGGACCGGGGAGCTGTTTTTT CASSRYGGGTGELFF TRBJ2-2 many TRBD2 TRBV5-5
TGCAGTGCTAGACCCCCTCCGGGACTACAAGAGACCCAGTACTTC CSARPPPGLQETQYF TRBJ2-5 many TRBD2 TRBV20-1
TGTGCCAGCGGTATCCGGGACAGGGTTACAGATACGCAGTATTTT CASGIRDRVTDTQYF TRBJ2-3 many TRBD1 TRBV9
TGCAGTGTAGCGGGAGGCGGTAGCAATGAGCAGTTCTTC CSVAGGGSNEQFF TRBJ2-1 - TRBD2 TRBV20-1
TGTGCCAGTAGTAGTTTGGCCTACGAGCAGTACTTC CASSSLAYEQYF TRBJ2-7 medium-sized - TRBV19
TGTGCCAGCAGCTTATCGGGGGTTCGCTCCCACAATGAGCAGTTCTTC CASSLSGVRSHNEQFF TRBJ2-1 many - TRBV7-9
TGTGCCGGAGGAGCGGGAGGGGCCTACAATGAGCAGTTCTTC CAGGAGGAYNEQFF TRBJ2-1 many TRBD2 TRBV7-9
TGTGCCAGCAAGAGGGGGGGCCAGAGCACAGATACGCAGTATTTT CASKRGGQSTDTQYF TRBJ2-3 many - TRBV6-5
TGTGCCAGCAGTGACATTCGGGGCGCGAGCTATGGCTACACCTTC CASSDIRGASYGYTF TRBJ1-2 few - TRBV6-4
TGCGCCAGCTCCCGGGATGTTGTAGCTGAAGCTTTCTTT CASSRDVVAEAFF TRBJ1-1 - - TRBV10-1
TGCGCCAGCAGCTGGAAGGTCCCAGGGGAGCAGTACTTC CASSWKVPGEQYF TRBJ2-7 many - TRBV5-1
TGCAGTGCTGGGGGGGGGCTTAGGGGTAGCGGCCTAGGAGAGACCCAGTACTTC CSAGGGLRGSGLGETQYF TRBJ2-5 many - TRBV20-1
TGCAGTGCCGAGGGGTCCGGCGGCTATGACTCCTACGAGCAGTACTTC CSAEGSGGYDSYEQYF TRBJ2-7 - - TRBV20-1
TGTGCCACCAGTGCCGGGGTAGGAACTGAAACTTTCTTT CATSAGVGTETFF TRBJ1-1 - - TRBV24-1
TGCGCCAGCAGTGAGTCAGGCCTGACTTTC CASSESGLTF TRBJ2-6 - - TRBV10-2